This T cell receptor (beta chain) was obtained from a study of shared clonotypes between healthy human individuals. Every subset's genomic DNA went evenly onto several immunoSEQ plates. Sorted-subset replicate PCRs used approximately 200 ng of genomic DNA. This amount corresponded to 30,000 to 35,000 T cell genomes. In the authors' methods: Without quality scores, immunoSEQ junctional reads could not be filtered like full-length reads. This table comes from immunoSEQ multiplex PCR, and its TCRdb copy is limited to in-frame clones, with some not included. V and J calls and clone size follow that table, whereas D and trimming were derived from the DNA. Here the sample spans millions of clones, just under 95% being singletons. Naive CD8 cells, CD45RO-negative and positively selected for CCR7, excluded terminally differentiated effector memory CD45RA+ cells. With regard to this clone: Its antigen is unidentified.

Findings of the study overall: It was anticipated that sequencing depth would influence how many clonotypes donors shared.

This clonotype originated in a man aged 18 to 35 in good health. The material sequenced was naive CD8+ T cells sorted from blood.

The CDR3 region has the DNA TGTGCCTGGAGACCCCCGGGACGGGGTAGTGAGACCCAGTACTTC. Translating it yields CAWRPPGRGSETQYF. This chain uses TRBV30 with TRBJ2-5; the D gene could be TRBD1 or TRBD2 (5 bases each). This CDR3 is 15 amino acids long. V was trimmed by 3 bases and J by 5 bases, leaving 19 bases between them. The V gene's germline CDR1 is GTSNPN and CDR2 SVGIG (reference sequence). Filled out from reference TRBV30 and TRBJ2-5, the complete variable domain reads SQTIHQWPATLVQPVGSPLSLECTVEGTSNPNLYWYRQAAGRGLQLLFYSVGIGQISSEVPQNLSASRPQDRQFILSSKKLLLSDSGFYLCAWRPPGRGSETQYFGPGTRLLVL.